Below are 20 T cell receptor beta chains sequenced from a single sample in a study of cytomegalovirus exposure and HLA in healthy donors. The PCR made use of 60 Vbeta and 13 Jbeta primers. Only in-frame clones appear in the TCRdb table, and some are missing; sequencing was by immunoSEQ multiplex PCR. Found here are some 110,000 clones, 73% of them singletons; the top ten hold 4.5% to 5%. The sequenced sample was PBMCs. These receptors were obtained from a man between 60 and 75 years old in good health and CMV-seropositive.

CDR3 sequence reads: CASSQELATGELFF. As DNA, the CDR3 is TGCGCCAGCAGCCAAGAGCTAGCTACCGGGGAGCTGTTTTTT. V gene TRBV4-1 combines with J gene TRBJ2-2; a possible D gene is TRBD2 (5 bases). V dropped 0 bases and J dropped 5 bases, with 7 bases sitting between them. CDR3 size: 14 residues. Germline CDR1 is MGHRA and CDR2 is YSYEKL.

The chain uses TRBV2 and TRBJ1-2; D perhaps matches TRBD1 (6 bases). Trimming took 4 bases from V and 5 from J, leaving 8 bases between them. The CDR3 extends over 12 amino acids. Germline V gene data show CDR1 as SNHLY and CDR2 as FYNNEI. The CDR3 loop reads CASSGQEYGYTF. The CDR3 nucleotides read TGTGCCAGCAGTGGACAGGAGTATGGCTACACCTTC.

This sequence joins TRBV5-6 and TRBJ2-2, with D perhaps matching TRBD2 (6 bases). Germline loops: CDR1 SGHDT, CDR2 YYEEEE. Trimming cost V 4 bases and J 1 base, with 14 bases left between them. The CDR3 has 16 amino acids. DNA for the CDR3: TGTGCCAGCAGCCCATTAAGCGGGTGGAACACCGGGGAGCTGTTTTTT. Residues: CASSPLSGWNTGELFF.

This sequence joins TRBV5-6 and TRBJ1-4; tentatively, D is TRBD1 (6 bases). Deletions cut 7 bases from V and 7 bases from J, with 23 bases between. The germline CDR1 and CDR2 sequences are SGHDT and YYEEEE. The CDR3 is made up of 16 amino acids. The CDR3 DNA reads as TGTGCCAGCTACCGGAACGAAGGGACACGGACTGAAAAACTGTTTTTT. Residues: CASYRNEGTRTEKLFF.

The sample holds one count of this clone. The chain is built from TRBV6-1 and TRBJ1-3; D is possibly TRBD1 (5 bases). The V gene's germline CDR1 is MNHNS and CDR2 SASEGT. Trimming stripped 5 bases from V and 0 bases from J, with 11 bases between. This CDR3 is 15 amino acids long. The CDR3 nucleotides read TGTGCCAGCAGTCTACAGGAGTACTCTGGAAACACCATATATTTT. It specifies CASSLQEYSGNTIYF.

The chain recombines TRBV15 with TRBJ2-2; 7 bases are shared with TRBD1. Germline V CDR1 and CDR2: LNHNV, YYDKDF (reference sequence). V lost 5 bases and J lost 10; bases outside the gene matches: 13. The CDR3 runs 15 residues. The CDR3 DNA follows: TGTGCCACCAGCTATGGGGAGACAGGGTCTGAGGAGCTGTTTTTT. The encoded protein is CATSYGETGSEELFF. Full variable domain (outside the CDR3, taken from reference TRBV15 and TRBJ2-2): DAMVIQNPRYQVTQFGKPVTLSCSQTLNHNVMYWYQQKSSQAPKLLFHYYDKDFNNEADTPDNFQSRRPNTSFCFLDIRSPGLGDTAMYLCATSYGETGSEELFFGEGSRLTVL.

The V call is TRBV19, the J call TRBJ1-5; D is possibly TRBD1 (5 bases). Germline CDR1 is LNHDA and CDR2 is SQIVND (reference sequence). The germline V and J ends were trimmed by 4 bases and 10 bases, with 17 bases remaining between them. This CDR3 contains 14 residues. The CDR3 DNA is TGTGCCAGTAGTAAAACAGGAAGACCTAATCCCCAGCATTTT. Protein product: CASSKTGRPNPQHF.

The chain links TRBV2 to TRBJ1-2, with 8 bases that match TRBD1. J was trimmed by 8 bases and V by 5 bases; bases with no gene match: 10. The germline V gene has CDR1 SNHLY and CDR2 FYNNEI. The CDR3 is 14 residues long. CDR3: CASSNVRGLRGYTF. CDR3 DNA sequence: TGTGCCAGCAGTAACGTCAGGGGGCTACGGGGCTACACCTTC.

Here the CDR3 DNA reads TGTGCCAGCAGCTTGACTAGCGGTCACACAGATACGCAGTATTTT. It encodes CASSLTSGHTDTQYF. The chain joins TRBV7-8 to TRBJ2-3, with 9 nucleotides matching TRBD2. The CDR3 extends over 15 amino acids. CDR1 SGHVS and CDR2 FQNEAQ come from the germline V gene. The V segment lost 3 bases and the J segment 2 bases; nucleotides outside the gene matches: 3.

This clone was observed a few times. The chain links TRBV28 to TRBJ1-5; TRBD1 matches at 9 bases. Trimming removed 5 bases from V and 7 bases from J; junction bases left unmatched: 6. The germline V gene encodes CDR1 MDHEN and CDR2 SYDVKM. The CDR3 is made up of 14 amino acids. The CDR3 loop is CASSGTGSGQPQHF. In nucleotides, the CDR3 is TGTGCCAGCAGTGGGACAGGGTCCGGACAGCCCCAGCATTTT. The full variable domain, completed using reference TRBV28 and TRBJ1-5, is DVKVTQSSRYLVKRTGEKVFLECVQDMDHENMFWYRQDPGLGLRLIYFSYDVKMKEKGDIPEGYSVSREKKERFSLILESASTNQTSMYLCASSGTGSGQPQHFGDGTRLSIL.

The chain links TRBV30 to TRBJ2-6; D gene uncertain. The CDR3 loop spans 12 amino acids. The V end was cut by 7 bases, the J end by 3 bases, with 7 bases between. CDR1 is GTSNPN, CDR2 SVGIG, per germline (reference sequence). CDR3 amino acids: CASSVGANVLTF. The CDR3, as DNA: TGTGCCTCCTCTGTTGGGGCCAACGTCCTGACTTTC.

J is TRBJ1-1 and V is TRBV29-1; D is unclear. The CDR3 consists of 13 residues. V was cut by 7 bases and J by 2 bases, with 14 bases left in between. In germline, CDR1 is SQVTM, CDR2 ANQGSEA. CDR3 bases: TGCAGCGCCCGTGCGAGGCTCAACACTGAAGCTTTCTTT. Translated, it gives CSARARLNTEAFF.

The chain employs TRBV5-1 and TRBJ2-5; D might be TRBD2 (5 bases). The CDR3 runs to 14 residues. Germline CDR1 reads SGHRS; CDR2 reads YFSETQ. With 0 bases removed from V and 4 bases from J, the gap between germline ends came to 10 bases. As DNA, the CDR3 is TGCGCCAGCAGCTTGGAACTAGTAGCAGAGACCCAGTACTTC. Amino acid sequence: CASSLELVAETQYF.

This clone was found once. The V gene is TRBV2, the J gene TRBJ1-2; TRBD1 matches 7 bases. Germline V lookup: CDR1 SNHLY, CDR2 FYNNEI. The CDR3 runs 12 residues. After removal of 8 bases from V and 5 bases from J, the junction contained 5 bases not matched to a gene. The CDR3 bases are TGTGCCAGCGGAGGGACAGTATATGGCTACACCTTC. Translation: CASGGTVYGYTF.

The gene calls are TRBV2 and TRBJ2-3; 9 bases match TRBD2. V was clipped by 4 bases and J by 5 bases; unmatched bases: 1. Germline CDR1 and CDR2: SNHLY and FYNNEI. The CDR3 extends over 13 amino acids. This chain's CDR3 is CASSGLAVDTQYF. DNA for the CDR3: TGTGCCAGCAGTGGACTAGCGGTAGATACGCAGTATTTT.

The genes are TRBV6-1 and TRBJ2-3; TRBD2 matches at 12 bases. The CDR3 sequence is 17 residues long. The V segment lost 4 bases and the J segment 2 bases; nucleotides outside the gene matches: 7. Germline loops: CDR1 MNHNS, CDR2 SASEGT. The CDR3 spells CASSVLAGGGFTDTQYF. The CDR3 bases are TGTGCCAGCAGTGTTCTAGCGGGGGGGGGATTCACAGATACGCAGTATTTT.

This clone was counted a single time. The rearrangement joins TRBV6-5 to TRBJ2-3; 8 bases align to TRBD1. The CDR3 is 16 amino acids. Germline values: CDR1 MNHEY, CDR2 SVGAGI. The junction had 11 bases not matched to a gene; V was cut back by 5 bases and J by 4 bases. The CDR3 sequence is CASSNFRGRIADTQYF. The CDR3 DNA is TGTGCCAGCAGTAACTTCAGGGGGCGCATCGCAGATACGCAGTATTTT.

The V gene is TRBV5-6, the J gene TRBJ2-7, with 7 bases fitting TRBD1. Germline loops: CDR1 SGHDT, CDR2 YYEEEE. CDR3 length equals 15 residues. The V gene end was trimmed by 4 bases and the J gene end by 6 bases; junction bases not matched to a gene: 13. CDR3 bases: TGTGCCAGCAGCCCACTGACAGGGAGCCCCCTCGAGCAGTACTTC. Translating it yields CASSPLTGSPLEQYF.

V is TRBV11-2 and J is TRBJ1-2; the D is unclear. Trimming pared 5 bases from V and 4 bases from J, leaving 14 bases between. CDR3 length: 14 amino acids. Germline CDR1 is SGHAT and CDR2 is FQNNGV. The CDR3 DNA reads TGTGCCAGCAGCCCCCCGGTGAAAGCCTATGGCTACACCTTC. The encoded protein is CASSPPVKAYGYTF. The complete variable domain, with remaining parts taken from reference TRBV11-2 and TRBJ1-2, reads EAGVAQSPRYKIIEKRQSVAFWCNPISGHATLYWYQQILGQGPKLLIQFQNNGVVDDSQLPKDRFSAERLKGVDSTLKIQPAKLEDSAVYLCASSPPVKAYGYTFGSGTRLTVV.

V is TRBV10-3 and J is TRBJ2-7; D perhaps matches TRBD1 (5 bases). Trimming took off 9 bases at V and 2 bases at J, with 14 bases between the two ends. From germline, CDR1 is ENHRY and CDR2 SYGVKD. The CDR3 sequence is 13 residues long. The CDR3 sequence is CAISPGWAYEQYF. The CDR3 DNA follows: TGTGCCATAAGCCCAGGGTGGGCCTACGAGCAGTACTTC.